One and the same sample provided the 17 T cell receptor beta chains below, sequenced in a study of shared T cell receptors in the human thymus. TCRdb's copy holds only in-frame clones and misses some; the assay was immunoSEQ multiplex PCR. The table records 450,000 to 650,000 clones, about 80% of them present only once. These data also featured in a second study, about human thymus T cells.

The sample taken for sequencing was thymocytes. The receptors here all came from a boy under two years old with a congenital heart defect.

The rearrangement uses TRBV4-1 and TRBJ2-5, with 7 bases aligning to TRBD2. The J call may be wrong; the DNA end is better matched by TRBJ2-7. The CDR3 is 15 residues long. Germline CDR1 and CDR2: MGHRA and YSYEKL. The CDR3 spells CASSQDPGSGSEQYF. CDR3 sequence (DNA): TGCGCCAGCAGCCAAGATCCCGGTAGCGGGTCCGAGCAGTACTTC.

The chain combines TRBV7-9 with TRBJ1-2, with a weak D call TRBD1 (5 bases). CDR1 and CDR2 (germline): SEHNR, FQNEAQ (reference sequence). The V and J ends lost 10 bases and 3 bases respectively, with 21 bases between them. This CDR3 spans 15 amino acids. The CDR3 region has the DNA TGTGCCACCGAGAAATTTAGCGGACACCACTATGGCTACACCTTC. This encodes CATEKFSGHHYGYTF.

The rearrangement links TRBV6-6 to TRBJ1-5; D not certain. V was cut by 6 bases and J by 3 bases, with 18 bases left in between. This CDR3 contains 16 residues. Germline-derived CDR1 and CDR2 are MNHNY and SVGAGI (reference sequence). In DNA form, the CDR3 reads TGTGCCAGCAGCTTCCCCACACGACAAGCCAATCAGCCCCAGCATTTT. Its protein is CASSFPTRQANQPQHF.

This sequence joins TRBV27 and TRBJ2-1; 7 nucleotides match TRBD2. Germline-derived CDR1 and CDR2 are MNHEY and SMNVEV (reference sequence). The junction had 17 bases not matched to a gene; V was cut back by 6 bases and J by 0 bases. CDR3 length equals 19 residues. In DNA, the CDR3 is TGTGCCAGCAGCCCTGGCGGGGGAACAAGAAAAGGCTCCTACAATGAGCAGTTCTTC. It specifies CASSPGGGTRKGSYNEQFF.

The gene calls are TRBV6-5 and TRBJ2-7, with 7 nucleotides matching TRBD2. V shed 5 bases, J shed 4 bases, and the junction held 11 bases outside the gene matches. Germline assignment: CDR1 MNHEY and CDR2 SVGAGI. The CDR3 covers 15 residues. The CDR3 nucleotides are TGTGCCAGCAGTAGACCCGGGGACGGGGGGTACGAGCAGTACTTC. Residues: CASSRPGDGGYEQYF.

In its sample, this clone was seen a few times. The chain couples TRBV18 to TRBJ1-1; 7 bases fit TRBD1. The CDR3 runs 17 residues. V gave up 3 bases and J gave up 0 bases; unmatched junction bases: 10. The germline V gene has CDR1 KGHSH and CDR2 LQKENI. In DNA, the CDR3 is TGTGCCAGCTCACCCGACAGGGTAAGGGAACTGAACACTGAAGCTTTCTTT. Translation gives CASSPDRVRELNTEAFF.

This clone was counted a single time. V and J are TRBV6-6 and TRBJ2-2; the D gene is possibly TRBD1 (6 bases). CDR1 MNHNY and CDR2 SVGAGI come from the germline V gene (reference sequence). V was clipped by 6 bases and J by 4 bases, with 12 bases between them. This CDR3 comprises 14 residues. Written as DNA, the CDR3 is TGTGCCAGCAGCTCAGGGGCCGGCACCGGGGAGCTGTTTTTT. Protein product: CASSSGAGTGELFF.

This chain uses TRBV7-9 with TRBJ2-1; TRBD2 agrees at 13 bases. V trimming: 5 bases; J trimming: 8 bases; junction bases outside the gene matches: 18. The V gene's germline CDR1 is SEHNR and CDR2 FQNEAQ (reference sequence). The CDR3 spans 19 residues. CDR3 bases: TGTGCCAGCAGCCCCGGGACTAGCGGGGAGGGGTGGGTAGTCGATGAGCAGTTCTTC. As protein: CASSPGTSGEGWVVDEQFF. The full variable domain, with the rest looked up from reference TRBV7-9 and TRBJ2-1, is DTGVSQNPRHKITKRGQNVTFRCDPISEHNRLYWYRQTLGQGPEFLTYFQNEAQLEKSRLLSDRFSAERPKGSFSTLEIQRTEQGDSAMYLCASSPGTSGEGWVVDEQFFGPGTRLTVL.

The chain joins TRBV19 to TRBJ2-7; 8 bases map to TRBD2. The CDR3 length is 19 residues. Per the germline V gene, CDR1 is LNHDA and CDR2 is SQIVND (reference sequence). J lost 3 bases, V lost 7 bases, and 23 bases had no gene match. The DNA for the CDR3 is TGTGCCAGTACCCCAAGCGGGGGAGCGGTCCACCTGGACTACTACGAGCAGTACTTC. Its translation is CASTPSGGAVHLDYYEQYF.

The gene calls are TRBV30 and TRBJ2-1; TRBD2 matches at 11 bases. Germline-derived CDR1 and CDR2 are GTSNPN and SVGIG (reference sequence). This CDR3 is built from 15 residues. V shed 4 bases, J shed 3 bases, and the junction held 5 bases outside the gene matches. The CDR3 DNA reads as TGTGCCTGGACGAAGGGACTAGCGGACTACAATGAGCAGTTCTTC. Amino acid sequence: CAWTKGLADYNEQFF.

This rearrangement joins TRBV27 to TRBJ2-3, with TRBD2 identical over 13 bases. The germline CDR1 and CDR2 sequences are MNHEY and SMNVEV (reference sequence). There are 18 residues in the CDR3. With 2 bases clipped from V and 3 bases from J, the junction kept 8 bases outside the gene matches. The CDR3 loop reads CASSLRTSGRRTTDTQYF. The CDR3 DNA reads TGTGCCAGCAGTTTACGGACTAGCGGGAGAAGAACGACAGATACGCAGTATTTT.

This clone was seen a single time. The rearrangement links TRBV27 to TRBJ1-5, with 10 positions matching TRBD1. This CDR3 contains 14 residues. CDR1 and CDR2 (germline): MNHEY, SMNVEV (reference sequence). V gave up 4 bases and J gave up 7 bases; unmatched junction bases: 4. CDR3 bases: TGTGCCAGCAGTTCATGGGACAGGGGACAGCCCCAGCATTTT. This gives the protein CASSSWDRGQPQHF.

The chain recombines TRBV11-2 with TRBJ2-2, with a tentative D call TRBD2 (6 bases). V was shortened by 2 bases and J by 1 base, with 11 bases between the two germline ends. This CDR3 spans 16 amino acids. Germline V CDR1 and CDR2: SGHAT, FQNNGV. The CDR3: CASSLSGVRNTGELFF. The DNA of the CDR3 is TGTGCCAGCAGCTTATCGGGAGTGAGGAACACCGGGGAGCTGTTTTTT.

The table lists this clone with a count of one. V gene TRBV2 combines with J gene TRBJ2-1; the D gene is possibly TRBD1 (7 bases). Per the germline V gene, CDR1 is SNHLY and CDR2 is FYNNEI. The CDR3 spans 13 residues. The V end lost 6 bases, the J end lost 10 bases, and 16 bases lay between the germline ends. CDR3 amino acids: CASRSLRGDEQFF. CDR3 DNA: TGTGCCAGCAGATCTCTCAGGGGGGACGAGCAGTTCTTC. Looking up the rest from reference TRBV2 and TRBJ2-1 gives the full variable domain: EPEVTQTPSHQVTQMGQEVILRCVPISNHLYFYWYRQILGQKVEFLVSFYNNEISEKSEIFDDQFSVERPDGSNFTLKIRSTKLEDSAMYFCASRSLRGDEQFFGPGTRLTVL.

This sequence joins TRBV4-3 and TRBJ2-7, with D perhaps matching TRBD1 (7 bases). V lost 0 bases and J 3 bases, leaving 15 bases between the germline ends. Germline assignment: CDR1 LGHNA and CDR2 YSLEER. The CDR3 spans 16 residues. The CDR3 sequence: CASSQDYRGGDYEQYF. CDR3 nucleotide sequence: TGCGCCAGCAGCCAAGATTACAGGGGAGGTGACTACGAGCAGTACTTC.

This clone was observed a few times. The V call is TRBV7-9, the J call TRBJ2-1; 7 nucleotides line up with TRBD2. CDR1 is SEHNR, CDR2 FQNEAQ, per germline (reference sequence). CDR3 length: 16 residues. V trimming: 3 bases; J trimming: 6 bases; junction bases outside the gene matches: 11. Here the CDR3 DNA reads TGTGCCAGCAGCTTGCTTTCGGCGGGAGAGGGCAATGAGCAGTTCTTC. Protein product: CASSLLSAGEGNEQFF.

The chain joins TRBV30 to TRBJ2-5, with 8 positions matching TRBD1. The length of the CDR3 is 18 residues. Germline V gene lookup returns CDR1 GTSNPN and CDR2 SVGIG (reference sequence). The trim removed 2 bases at V and 1 base at J, leaving 15 bases unmatched. The CDR3 coding sequence is TGTGCCTGGAGTCAAGGACAGGGAGGAGGCAAGCCCCAAGAGACCCAGTACTTC. Protein sequence: CAWSQGQGGGKPQETQYF.